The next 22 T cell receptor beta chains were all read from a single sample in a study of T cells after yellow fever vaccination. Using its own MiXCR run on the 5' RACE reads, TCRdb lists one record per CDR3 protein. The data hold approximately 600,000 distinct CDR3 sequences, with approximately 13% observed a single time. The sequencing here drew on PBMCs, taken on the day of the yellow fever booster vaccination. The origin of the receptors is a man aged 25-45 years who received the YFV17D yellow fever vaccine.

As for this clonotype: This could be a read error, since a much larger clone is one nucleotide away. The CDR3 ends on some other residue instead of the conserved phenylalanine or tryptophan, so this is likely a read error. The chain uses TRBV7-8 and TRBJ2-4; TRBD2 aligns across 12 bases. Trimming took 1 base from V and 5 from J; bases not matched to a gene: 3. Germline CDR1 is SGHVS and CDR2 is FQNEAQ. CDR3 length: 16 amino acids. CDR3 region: CASSLEASGRENIQYS. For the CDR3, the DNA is TGTGCCAGCAGCTTAGAGGCTAGCGGGAGGGAAAACATTCAGTACTCC.

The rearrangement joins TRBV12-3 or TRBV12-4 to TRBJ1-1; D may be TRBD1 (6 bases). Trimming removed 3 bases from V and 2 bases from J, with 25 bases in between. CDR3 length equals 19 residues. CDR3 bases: TGTGCCAGCAGTTTCGTCAGGGGCCCCGGAGGACGTCTTAACACTGAAGCTTTCTTT. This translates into CASSFVRGPGGRLNTEAFF.

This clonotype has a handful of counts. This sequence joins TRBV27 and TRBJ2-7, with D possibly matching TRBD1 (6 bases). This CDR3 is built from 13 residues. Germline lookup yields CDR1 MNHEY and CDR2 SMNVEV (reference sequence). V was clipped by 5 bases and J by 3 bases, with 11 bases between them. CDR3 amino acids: CASSGRGIYEQYF. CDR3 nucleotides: TGTGCCAGCAGTGGAAGGGGGATCTACGAGCAGTACTTC.

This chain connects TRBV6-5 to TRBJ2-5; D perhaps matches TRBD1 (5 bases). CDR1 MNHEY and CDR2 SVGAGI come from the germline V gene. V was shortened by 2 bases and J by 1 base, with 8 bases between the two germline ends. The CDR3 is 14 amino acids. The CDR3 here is CASSYAGPQETQYF. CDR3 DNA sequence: TGTGCCAGCAGTTACGCAGGGCCCCAAGAGACCCAGTACTTC.

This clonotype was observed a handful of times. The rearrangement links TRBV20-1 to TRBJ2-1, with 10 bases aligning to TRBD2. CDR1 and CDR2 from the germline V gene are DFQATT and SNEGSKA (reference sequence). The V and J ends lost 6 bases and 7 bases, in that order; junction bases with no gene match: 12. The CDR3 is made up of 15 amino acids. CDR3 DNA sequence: TGCAGTGCCGGGGAGCTAGCGGGAGTGGTTAATGAGCAGTTCTTC. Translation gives CSAGELAGVVNEQFF.

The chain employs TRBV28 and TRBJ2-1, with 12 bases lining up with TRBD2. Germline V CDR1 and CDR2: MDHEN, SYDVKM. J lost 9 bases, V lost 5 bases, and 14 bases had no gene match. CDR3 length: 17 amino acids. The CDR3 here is CASSHRTSGKIMLEQFF. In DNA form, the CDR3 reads TGTGCCAGCAGTCATCGGACTAGCGGGAAAATAATGCTTGAGCAGTTCTTC.

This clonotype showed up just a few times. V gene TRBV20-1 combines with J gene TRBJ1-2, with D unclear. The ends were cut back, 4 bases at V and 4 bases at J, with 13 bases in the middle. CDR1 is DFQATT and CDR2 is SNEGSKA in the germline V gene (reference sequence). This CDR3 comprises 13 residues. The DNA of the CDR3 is TGCAGTGCTACCTTGGACGGCCCCTATGGCTACACCTTC. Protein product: CSATLDGPYGYTF.

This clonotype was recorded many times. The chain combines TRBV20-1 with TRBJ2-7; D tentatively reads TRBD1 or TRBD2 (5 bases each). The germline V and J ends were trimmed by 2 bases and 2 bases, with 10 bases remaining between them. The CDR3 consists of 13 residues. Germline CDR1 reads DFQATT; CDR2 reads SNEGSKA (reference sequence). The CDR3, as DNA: TGCAGTGCTAGACCGAGGGGAGCCTACGAGCAGTACTTC. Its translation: CSARPRGAYEQYF.

CDR3 in DNA: TGTGCCAGCAGTCCGGTCGGGACTAGCGGGTACAATGAGCAGTTCTTC. This encodes CASSPVGTSGYNEQFF. V and J are TRBV12-3 or TRBV12-4 and TRBJ2-1, with 12 bases lining up with TRBD2. V lost 5 bases to trimming and J lost 4 bases; unmatched junction nucleotides: 6. The CDR3 is 16 amino acids.

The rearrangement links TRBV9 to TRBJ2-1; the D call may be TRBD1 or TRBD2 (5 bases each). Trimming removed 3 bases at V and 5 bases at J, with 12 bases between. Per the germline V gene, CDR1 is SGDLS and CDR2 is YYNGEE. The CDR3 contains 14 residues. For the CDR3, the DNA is TGTGCCAGCAGCGGGGTCACGGGGCACAATGAGCAGTTCTTC. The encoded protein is CASSGVTGHNEQFF.

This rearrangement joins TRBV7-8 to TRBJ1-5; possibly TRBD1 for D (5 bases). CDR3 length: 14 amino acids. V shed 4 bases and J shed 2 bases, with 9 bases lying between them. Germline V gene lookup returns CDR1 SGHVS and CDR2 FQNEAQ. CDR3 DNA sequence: TGTGCCAGCAGCTACCAGGGTGGCAATCAGCCCCAGCATTTT. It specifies CASSYQGGNQPQHF. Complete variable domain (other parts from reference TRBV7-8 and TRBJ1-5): GAGVSQSPRYKVAKRGQDVALRCDPISGHVSLFWYQQALGQGPEFLTYFQNEAQLDKSGLPSDRFFAERPEGSVSTLKIQRTQQEDSAVYLCASSYQGGNQPQHFGDGTRLSIL.

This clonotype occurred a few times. Here the CDR3 reads CASSWGLAGGPREQYF. The CDR3 DNA reads TGTGCCAGCAGCTGGGGACTAGCGGGAGGGCCGCGCGAGCAGTACTTC. The chain links TRBV5-4 to TRBJ2-7, with 16 bases lining up with TRBD2. Germline CDR1 and CDR2: SGHNT and YYREEE (reference sequence). V was pared by 3 bases and J by 6 bases, with 6 bases of the junction left unmatched. The length of the CDR3 is 16 residues.

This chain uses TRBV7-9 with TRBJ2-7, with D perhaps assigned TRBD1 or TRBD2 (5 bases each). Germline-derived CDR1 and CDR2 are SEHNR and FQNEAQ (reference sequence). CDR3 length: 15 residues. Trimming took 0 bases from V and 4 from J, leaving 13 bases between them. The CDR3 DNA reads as TGTGCCAGCAGCTTAGCGCTTGAGGGGTCATACGAGCAGTACTTC. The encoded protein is CASSLALEGSYEQYF. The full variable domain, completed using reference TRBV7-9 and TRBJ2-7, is DTGVSQNPRHKITKRGQNVTFRCDPISEHNRLYWYRQTLGQGPEFLTYFQNEAQLEKSRLLSDRFSAERPKGSFSTLEIQRTEQGDSAMYLCASSLALEGSYEQYFGPGTRLTVT.

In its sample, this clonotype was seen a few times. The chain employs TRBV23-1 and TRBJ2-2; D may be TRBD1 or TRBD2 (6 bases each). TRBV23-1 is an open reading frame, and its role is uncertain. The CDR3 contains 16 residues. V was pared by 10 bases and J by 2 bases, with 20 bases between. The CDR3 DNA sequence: TGCGCCATACTTAGGGGGGCCGGGACAAACACCGGGGAGCTGTTTTTT. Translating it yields CAILRGAGTNTGELFF.

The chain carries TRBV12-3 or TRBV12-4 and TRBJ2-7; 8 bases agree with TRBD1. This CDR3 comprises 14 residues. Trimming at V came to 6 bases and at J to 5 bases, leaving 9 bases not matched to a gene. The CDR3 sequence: CASRRSGQGHEQYF. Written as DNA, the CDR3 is TGTGCCAGCAGACGATCCGGACAGGGCCACGAGCAGTACTTC.

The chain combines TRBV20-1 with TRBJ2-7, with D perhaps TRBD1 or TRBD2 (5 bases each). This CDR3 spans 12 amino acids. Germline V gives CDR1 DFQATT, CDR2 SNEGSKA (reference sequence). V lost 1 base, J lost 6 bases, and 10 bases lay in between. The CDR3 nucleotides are TGCAGTGCTAGAGCATGGGGGTTCGAGCAGTACTTC. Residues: CSARAWGFEQYF.

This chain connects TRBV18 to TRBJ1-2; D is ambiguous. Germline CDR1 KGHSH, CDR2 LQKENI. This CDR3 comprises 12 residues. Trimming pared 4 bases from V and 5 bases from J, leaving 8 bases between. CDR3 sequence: CASSRSPYGYTF. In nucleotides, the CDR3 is TGTGCCAGCTCACGTTCACCTTATGGCTACACCTTC.

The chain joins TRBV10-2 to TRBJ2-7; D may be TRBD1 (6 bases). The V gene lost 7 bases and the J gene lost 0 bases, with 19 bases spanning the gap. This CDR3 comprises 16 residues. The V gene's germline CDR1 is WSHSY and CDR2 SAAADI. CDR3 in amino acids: CASTGGLGAYSYEQYF. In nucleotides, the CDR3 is TGCGCCAGCACCGGAGGTTTGGGGGCATACTCCTACGAGCAGTACTTC.

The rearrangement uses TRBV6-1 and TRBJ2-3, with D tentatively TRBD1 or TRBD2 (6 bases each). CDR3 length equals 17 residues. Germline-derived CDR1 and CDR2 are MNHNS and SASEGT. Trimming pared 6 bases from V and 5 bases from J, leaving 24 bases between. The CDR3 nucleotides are TGTGCCAGCAGGGGCTTGCGGGACATAATTTCAGGAGATACGCAGTATTTT. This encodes CASRGLRDIISGDTQYF.

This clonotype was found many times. CDR3 region: CASSVFEGETQYF. CDR3 sequence (DNA): TGTGCCAGCAGTGTGTTTGAGGGCGAGACCCAGTACTTC. This chain joins TRBV2 and TRBJ2-5; TRBD2 is a possible D gene (5 bases). This CDR3 contains 13 residues. Germline V gives CDR1 SNHLY, CDR2 FYNNEI. V lost 4 bases to trimming and J lost 5 bases, with 11 bases between them.

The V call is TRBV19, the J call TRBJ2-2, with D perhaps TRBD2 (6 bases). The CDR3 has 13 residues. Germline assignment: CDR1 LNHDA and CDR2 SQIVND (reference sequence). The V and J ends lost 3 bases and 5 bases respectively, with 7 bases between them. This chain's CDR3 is CASSMSGTGELFF. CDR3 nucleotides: TGTGCCAGTAGTATGAGCGGGACCGGGGAGCTGTTTTTT.

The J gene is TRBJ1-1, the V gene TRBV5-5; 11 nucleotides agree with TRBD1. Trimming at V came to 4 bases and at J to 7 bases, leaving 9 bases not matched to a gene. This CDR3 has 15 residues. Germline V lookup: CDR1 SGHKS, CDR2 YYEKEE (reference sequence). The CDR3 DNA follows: TGTGCCAGCAGCATTCGCCCGGGACAGGGGGATGAAGCTTTCTTT. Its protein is CASSIRPGQGDEAFF.